These T cell receptor beta chains were read from a single sample in a study of T cell responses to AZD1222 COVID-19 vaccine. Here immunoSEQ multiplex PCR was the method, and the copy in TCRdb shows in-frame clones only, minus some. Of some 150,000 clones detected, 80% to 95% appear once; the ten largest clones hold approximately 3%. The source was peripheral blood, collected 28 days after the second AZD1222 dose. Receptors were obtained from an adult who received the AZD1222 COVID-19 vaccine. Each CDR3 is given with its conserved first and last residue. The D gene is left open where the match is weak. Only some rows state a clone size, as once, few, many or a class for expanded clones.

d_call	clone_size	j_call	cdr3_length	v_call	cdr3_aa	cdr3_nt
.	once	TRBJ1-1	13	TRBV12-3/TRBV12-4	CASSPGQRTEAFF	TGTGCCAGCAGTCCTGGACAGAGGACTGAAGCTTTCTTT
.	.	TRBJ1-5	12	TRBV28	CASRGNNQPQHF	TGTGCCAGCAGGGGGAACAATCAGCCCCAGCATTTT
.	once	TRBJ2-1	11	TRBV29-1	CSVSPGTPQFF	TGCAGCGTTTCCCCTGGGACCCCGCAGTTCTTC
.	.	TRBJ2-7	14	TRBV15	CATRSKARSYEQYF	TGTGCCACCAGATCCAAAGCGAGGTCCTACGAGCAGTACTTC
TRBD1	.	TRBJ1-4	14	TRBV10-3	CAIGDRGGNEKLFF	TGTGCCATCGGGGACAGGGGCGGTAATGAAAAACTGTTTTTT
TRBD2	.	TRBJ2-1	17	TRBV5-8	CASSLDWSGSSYNEQFF	TGTGCCAGCAGCTTGGACTGGAGCGGGAGCTCCTACAATGAGCAGTTCTTC
.	once	TRBJ1-1	14	TRBV6-5	CASSYLSGATEAFF	TGTGCCAGCAGTTACCTATCGGGGGCGACTGAAGCTTTCTTT
TRBD2	once	TRBJ2-1	15	TRBV3-1/TRBV3-2	CASSQAGGSHDEQFF	TGTGCCAGCAGCCAAGCGGGGGGGAGTCACGATGAGCAGTTCTTC
TRBD1	few	TRBJ2-7	15	TRBV27	CASSRGQGYSYEQYF	TGTGCCAGCAGTCGGGGACAGGGGTACTCCTACGAGCAGTACTTC
TRBD1	.	TRBJ1-2	15	TRBV7-9	CASSYGTGGDYGYTF	TGTGCCAGCAGCTATGGGACAGGGGGAGACTATGGCTACACCTTC
.	.	TRBJ1-1	14	TRBV3-1/TRBV3-2	CASSFGRENTEAFF	TGTGCCAGCAGCTTCGGACGGGAGAACACTGAAGCTTTCTTT
.	.	TRBJ2-4	17	TRBV4-1	CASSQGTRGAAKNIQYF	TGCGCCAGCAGCCAAGGTACGCGTGGGGCAGCCAAAAACATTCAGTACTTC
.	.	TRBJ1-4	14	TRBV5-1	CASSLEAGSEKLFF	TGCGCCAGCAGCTTGGAGGCAGGGAGCGAAAAACTGTTTTTT
TRBD2	.	TRBJ2-5	16	TRBV11-2	CASRGGGSGIIETQYF	TGTGCCAGCAGGGGGGGAGGTAGCGGGATCATAGAGACCCAGTACTTC
TRBD2	few	TRBJ2-1	14	TRBV5-1	CASSLTGGTHEQFF	TGCGCCAGCAGCTTGACGGGAGGAACGCATGAGCAGTTCTTC
.	.	TRBJ2-7	16	TRBV15	CATSRGGGTYSYEQYF	TGTGCCACCAGCAGAGGGGGCGGGACCTACTCCTACGAGCAGTACTTC
.	.	TRBJ1-2	13	TRBV19	CASRGEGDYGYTF	TGTGCCAGTAGGGGGGAGGGAGACTATGGCTACACCTTC
.	once	TRBJ1-1	14	TRBV6-5	CASSPGGEDTEAFF	TGTGCCAGCAGTCCCGGGGGGGAGGACACTGAAGCTTTCTTT
TRBD1	.	TRBJ1-1	15	TRBV30	CAWSNTGTGNTEAFF	TGTGCCTGGAGTAATACCGGGACAGGGAACACTGAAGCTTTCTTT
TRBD1	.	TRBJ2-1	13	TRBV29-1	CSVGDSSISEQFF	TGCAGCGTTGGGGACAGTAGCATAAGCGAGCAGTTCTTC
.	.	TRBJ2-3	12	TRBV10-3	CAISADEDTQYF	TGTGCCATCAGTGCGGACGAAGATACGCAGTATTTT
.	.	TRBJ2-7	16	TRBV18	CASSGDNGALGLEQYF	TGTGCCAGCTCGGGGGACAATGGGGCCCTTGGTTTGGAGCAGTACTTC
.	.	TRBJ1-5	16	TRBV21-1	CASSKGGEASNQPQHF	TGTGCCAGCAGCAAAGGAGGAGAGGCGAGCAATCAGCCCCAGCATTTT